These T cell receptor beta chains were read from a single sample in a study of post-analysis software for immune sequencing data. From the PCR reads, TCRdb called clonotypes with MiXCR, one entry per CDR3 protein. The table records some 370,000 distinct CDR3 sequences, around a third of them present only once. Sequenced sample: blood. These receptors originate from a girl between 5 and 17 years old with multiple sclerosis. Both conserved end residues are part of each CDR3. The order of the fields is V gene, clone size, J gene, D gene, CDR3 DNA, CDR3 protein. The D gene is left open where the match is weak. Rows may omit the clone size; those that give it use once, few, many or a size class.

v_gene: TRBV12-3/TRBV12-4
abundance: .
j_gene: TRBJ1-2
d_gene: .
CDR3nt: TGTGCCAGCAGTTCCACTAACTATGGCTACACCTTC
CDR3aa: CASSSTNYGYTF

v_gene: TRBV20-1
abundance: few
j_gene: TRBJ2-3
d_gene: TRBD2
CDR3nt: TGCAGTGCTAGACCCCCTAGCGGGGGGGCATATGATACGCAGTATTTT
CDR3aa: CSARPPSGGAYDTQYF

v_gene: TRBV12-3/TRBV12-4
abundance: few
j_gene: TRBJ2-1
d_gene: .
CDR3nt: TGTGCCAGCACCCTTCCAATAAGCTCCTACAATGAGCAGTTCTTC
CDR3aa: CASTLPISSYNEQFF

v_gene: TRBV6-1
abundance: few
j_gene: TRBJ2-3
d_gene: .
CDR3nt: TGTGCCAGCAGTGAAATCGACCCTAGCACAGATACGCAGTATTTT
CDR3aa: CASSEIDPSTDTQYF

v_gene: TRBV7-2
abundance: few
j_gene: TRBJ1-2
d_gene: .
CDR3nt: TGTGCCAGCAGCTTCTCCGCCTCGGGCCGGTATGGCTACACCTTC
CDR3aa: CASSFSASGRYGYTF

v_gene: TRBV5-1
abundance: .
j_gene: TRBJ2-1
d_gene: TRBD2
CDR3nt: TGCGCCAGCAGCTGGGGACTAGCGGGGGTATACAATGAGCAGTTCTTC
CDR3aa: CASSWGLAGVYNEQFF

v_gene: TRBV12-3/TRBV12-4
abundance: few
j_gene: TRBJ2-7
d_gene: .
CDR3nt: TGTGCCAGCATGAGAGGGCAGAACTACGAGCAGTACTTC
CDR3aa: CASMRGQNYEQYF

v_gene: TRBV16
abundance: .
j_gene: TRBJ1-1
d_gene: .
CDR3nt: TGTGCCAGCACCCCTTTGGGTGAGGGCAAAGCTGAAGCTTTCTTT
CDR3aa: CASTPLGEGKAEAFF

v_gene: TRBV4-2
abundance: .
j_gene: TRBJ1-4
d_gene: TRBD1
CDR3nt: TGTGCCAGCAGCGTCGACAGGGCCTCTAATGAAAAACTGTTTTTT
CDR3aa: CASSVDRASNEKLFF

v_gene: TRBV28
abundance: .
j_gene: TRBJ2-1
d_gene: .
CDR3nt: TGTGCCAGCCTTAGGGGGGGGGCAGGCAATGAGCAGTTCTTC
CDR3aa: CASLRGGAGNEQFF

v_gene: TRBV4-1
abundance: .
j_gene: TRBJ2-4
d_gene: .
CDR3nt: TGCGCCAGCAGCCTGGGACGGCAACTAGCCAAAAACATTCAGTACTTC
CDR3aa: CASSLGRQLAKNIQYF

v_gene: TRBV4-1
abundance: .
j_gene: TRBJ1-1
d_gene: .
CDR3nt: TGCGCCAGCAGCCAGTCTCCAGGGCACAGCACTGAAGCTTTCTTT
CDR3aa: CASSQSPGHSTEAFF

v_gene: TRBV9
abundance: .
j_gene: TRBJ2-7
d_gene: .
CDR3nt: TGTGCCAGCAGCGTAGGTATCCAGGGGACGGGACAACGCTCCTACGAGCAGTACTTC
CDR3aa: CASSVGIQGTGQRSYEQYF

v_gene: TRBV7-2
abundance: .
j_gene: TRBJ1-4
d_gene: .
CDR3nt: TGTGCCAGCAGCTCAGGAAAGGACAGCCTTGCAACTAATGAAAAACTGTTTTTT
CDR3aa: CASSSGKDSLATNEKLFF

v_gene: TRBV5-4
abundance: few
j_gene: TRBJ2-5
d_gene: TRBD2
CDR3nt: TGTGCCAGCAGCCGGGAGGCGGAGACCCAGTACTTC
CDR3aa: CASSREAETQYF

v_gene: TRBV29-1
abundance: .
j_gene: TRBJ2-7
d_gene: .
CDR3nt: TGCAGCGCCGGGGAGCACGAGCAGTACTTC
CDR3aa: CSAGEHEQYF

v_gene: TRBV5-6
abundance: few
j_gene: TRBJ1-1
d_gene: TRBD1
CDR3nt: TGTGCCAGCAGCTTGCTACAGGGGAAAAGTGGAGCTTTCTTT
CDR3aa: CASSLLQGKSGAFF

v_gene: TRBV6-2/TRBV6-3
abundance: .
j_gene: TRBJ2-1
d_gene: TRBD2
CDR3nt: TGTGCCAGCAGTTACTCACCTAGCGGGGGGTTGTGGAATGAGCAGTTCTTC
CDR3aa: CASSYSPSGGLWNEQFF

v_gene: TRBV27
abundance: .
j_gene: TRBJ1-1
d_gene: .
CDR3nt: TGTGCCAGCAGTCCACTAATGGGGGGGCTGGGGAACACTGAAGCTTTCTTT
CDR3aa: CASSPLMGGLGNTEAFF

v_gene: TRBV6-6
abundance: few
j_gene: TRBJ2-1
d_gene: .
CDR3nt: TGTGCCACCTATGGGCTGGATGAGCAGTTCTTC
CDR3aa: CATYGLDEQFF

v_gene: TRBV13
abundance: .
j_gene: TRBJ2-7
d_gene: .
CDR3nt: TGTGCCAGCAGCTCCGTCGACAGGCCCCGCGAGCAGTACTTC
CDR3aa: CASSSVDRPREQYF

v_gene: TRBV6-5
abundance: .
j_gene: TRBJ1-2
d_gene: .
CDR3nt: TGTGCCAGCAGCCCGGCAGGGGCAGTGGGTAGATATGGCTACACCTTC
CDR3aa: CASSPAGAVGRYGYTF

v_gene: TRBV6-6
abundance: .
j_gene: TRBJ2-3
d_gene: TRBD2
CDR3nt: TGTACCAGCAGGACTACTAGCGGGGGGACCACAGATACGCAGTATTTT
CDR3aa: CTSRTTSGGTTDTQYF

v_gene: TRBV15
abundance: .
j_gene: TRBJ2-1
d_gene: .
CDR3nt: TGTGCCACCAGCGGCGATCAGGGACTCCTTTACAATGAGCAGTTCTTC
CDR3aa: CATSGDQGLLYNEQFF

v_gene: TRBV6-1
abundance: .
j_gene: TRBJ2-5
d_gene: .
CDR3nt: TGTGCCAGCACCCATGGGGGGACACACAGGCAAGAGACCCAGTACTTC
CDR3aa: CASTHGGTHRQETQYF

v_gene: TRBV18
abundance: few
j_gene: TRBJ2-4
d_gene: .
CDR3nt: TGTGCCAGCTCACCATTGGCAGGGAAGAAAAACATTCAGTACTTC
CDR3aa: CASSPLAGKKNIQYF

v_gene: TRBV6-6
abundance: .
j_gene: TRBJ1-5
d_gene: .
CDR3nt: TGTGCCAGCAGGTCTGGGGGTGGGGGAAATCAGCCCCAGCATTTT
CDR3aa: CASRSGGGGNQPQHF

v_gene: TRBV7-9
abundance: .
j_gene: TRBJ2-5
d_gene: .
CDR3nt: TGTGCCAGCAGCTTTGAGTATAGAGAGACCCAGTACTTC
CDR3aa: CASSFEYRETQYF

v_gene: TRBV5-1
abundance: .
j_gene: TRBJ2-7
d_gene: .
CDR3nt: TGCGCCAGCAGCTTGGGACACCGTTTGGGCGAGCAGTACTTC
CDR3aa: CASSLGHRLGEQYF

v_gene: TRBV21-1
abundance: few
j_gene: TRBJ2-7
d_gene: .
CDR3nt: TGTGCCAAGACAGCGACGAGGGAGCAGTACTTC
CDR3aa: CAKTATREQYF

v_gene: TRBV5-1
abundance: few
j_gene: TRBJ2-7
d_gene: .
CDR3nt: TGCGCCAGCAGCTTGGAGGCGGCCTCCTACGAGCAGTACTTC
CDR3aa: CASSLEAASYEQYF

v_gene: TRBV3-1
abundance: .
j_gene: TRBJ1-4
d_gene: TRBD1
CDR3nt: TGTGCCAGCAGCCTAAAGACAGGGCTGTATGAAAAACTGTTTTTT
CDR3aa: CASSLKTGLYEKLFF

v_gene: TRBV6-6
abundance: few
j_gene: TRBJ2-1
d_gene: .
CDR3nt: TGTGCCAGCAGTTACTCCGGCGGGACTCTCTCCTACGAGCAGTTCTTC
CDR3aa: CASSYSGGTLSYEQFF

v_gene: TRBV6-2/TRBV6-3
abundance: .
j_gene: TRBJ2-3
d_gene: .
CDR3nt: TGTGCCAGCAGTTACTCGAACCTAGTTCTTGCAACAGATACGCAGTATTTT
CDR3aa: CASSYSNLVLATDTQYF

v_gene: TRBV7-2
abundance: few
j_gene: TRBJ2-1
d_gene: TRBD2
CDR3nt: TGTGCCAGCAGCTTAAATCCCGGGACTAGCGGGGGGGAGTTCTTC
CDR3aa: CASSLNPGTSGGEFF

v_gene: TRBV20-1
abundance: .
j_gene: TRBJ1-5
d_gene: TRBD1
CDR3nt: TGCAGTGCTCATGCAGGGGGCGAGGGCAATCAGCCCCAGCATTTT
CDR3aa: CSAHAGGEGNQPQHF

v_gene: TRBV28
abundance: few
j_gene: TRBJ1-2
d_gene: .
CDR3nt: TGTGCCAGCAGCCCAGCCCGAGGTGAGGGCTACACCTTC
CDR3aa: CASSPARGEGYTF

v_gene: TRBV11-1
abundance: .
j_gene: TRBJ1-2
d_gene: TRBD1
CDR3nt: TGTGCCAGCAGCTCGGGACAGGGCTGCGATGGCTACACCTTC
CDR3aa: CASSSGQGCDGYTF

v_gene: TRBV29-1
abundance: .
j_gene: TRBJ2-4
d_gene: .
CDR3nt: TGCAGCGTTGATGTCCCCGTTTTAGCCAAAAACATTCAGTACTTC
CDR3aa: CSVDVPVLAKNIQYF

v_gene: TRBV4-2
abundance: few
j_gene: TRBJ2-2
d_gene: .
CDR3nt: TGTGCCAGCAGCCAAGTTTTAGGAGTCTCGGGGGAGCTGTTTTTT
CDR3aa: CASSQVLGVSGELFF

v_gene: TRBV5-1
abundance: .
j_gene: TRBJ2-1
d_gene: TRBD2
CDR3nt: TGCGCCAGCAGTCAAAGCGGGGAGGGCTATGAGCAGTTCTTC
CDR3aa: CASSQSGEGYEQFF

v_gene: TRBV20-1
abundance: few
j_gene: TRBJ2-1
d_gene: .
CDR3nt: TGCAGTGCTAGAGATCCAGCTAGGTTCTACAATGAGCAGTTCTTC
CDR3aa: CSARDPARFYNEQFF

v_gene: TRBV5-4
abundance: few
j_gene: TRBJ1-6
d_gene: TRBD1
CDR3nt: TGTGCCAGCAGCCCAGGGGGGGGCTCCTATAATTCACCCCTCCACTTT
CDR3aa: CASSPGGGSYNSPLHF

v_gene: TRBV3-1
abundance: few
j_gene: TRBJ1-2
d_gene: TRBD1
CDR3nt: TGTGCCAGCAGCGTTAGGACAGGAGAAAACTATGGCTACACCTTC
CDR3aa: CASSVRTGENYGYTF

v_gene: TRBV3-1
abundance: .
j_gene: TRBJ1-6
d_gene: .
CDR3nt: TGTGCCAGCACCGGGACCGAAAATTCACCCCTCCACTTT
CDR3aa: CASTGTENSPLHF

v_gene: TRBV7-8
abundance: .
j_gene: TRBJ2-5
d_gene: .
CDR3nt: TGTGCCAGCAGCCTGGGGGGTCTAGGGGAAGAGACCCAGTACTTC
CDR3aa: CASSLGGLGEETQYF